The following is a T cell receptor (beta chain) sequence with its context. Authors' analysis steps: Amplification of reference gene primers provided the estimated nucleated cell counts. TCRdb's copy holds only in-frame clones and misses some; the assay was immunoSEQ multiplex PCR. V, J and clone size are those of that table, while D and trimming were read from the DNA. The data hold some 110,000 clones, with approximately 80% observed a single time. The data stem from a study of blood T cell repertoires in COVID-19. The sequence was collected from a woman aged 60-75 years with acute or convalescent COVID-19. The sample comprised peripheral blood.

The CDR3 DNA reads TGTGCCAGCAGTTCCAGGCCTAATGAAAAACTGTTTTTT. This codes for CASSSRPNEKLFF. The chain links TRBV6-5 to TRBJ1-4; D remains unclear. Trimming left V 4 bases short and J 3 bases short, with 6 bases between. The CDR3 is 13 residues long. Per the germline V gene, CDR1 is MNHEY and CDR2 is SVGAGI.